What follows are 20 T cell receptor beta chains derived from one specimen sequenced in a study of shared clonotypes between healthy human individuals. TCRdb's copy holds only in-frame clones and misses some; the assay was immunoSEQ multiplex PCR. The sample lists 850,000 to 1,200,000 clones, about three quarters occurring once. Material: memory CD4+ T cells sorted from blood. The subset is: CD45RA-negative fraction. The receptors stem from a man aged 18 to 35 in good health.

This clone was observed a few times. At the DNA level, this CDR3 is encoded by other sequences in the same sample as well. J is TRBJ2-2 and V is TRBV6-4; D unresolved. This CDR3 contains 13 residues. V dropped 4 bases and J dropped 2 bases, with 5 bases sitting between them. CDR1 and CDR2 (germline): MRHNA, SNTAGT. In DNA, the CDR3 is TGTGCCAGCAGTGCTGGTAACACCGGGGAGCTGTTTTTT. Translation gives CASSAGNTGELFF.

J is TRBJ1-3 and V is TRBV7-3; D remains ambiguous. From germline, CDR1 is SGHTA and CDR2 FQGTGA. Trimming removed 0 bases from V and 8 bases from J, with 8 bases in between. CDR3 length: 13 residues. This chain's CDR3 is CASSLTVTDTIYF. The CDR3 coding sequence is TGTGCCAGCAGCTTAACAGTCACGGACACCATATATTTT.

The chain is built from TRBV14 and TRBJ2-3; D unclear. Germline loops: CDR1 SGHDN, CDR2 FVKESK. This CDR3 spans 16 amino acids. V was pared by 0 bases and J by 0 bases, with 10 bases between. The CDR3 protein is CASSQDRPLSTDTQYF. The DNA for the CDR3 is TGTGCCAGCAGCCAAGATCGCCCCCTCAGCACAGATACGCAGTATTTT.

The gene calls are TRBV7-4 and TRBJ2-1; 9 nucleotides agree with TRBD2. The length of the CDR3 is 21 residues. The germline CDR1 and CDR2 sequences are SGHVT and SQSDAQ. Losses at the gene ends were 6 bases for V and 7 bases for J; bases not matched to a gene: 28. CDR3 sequence reads: CASSREGWGLAVCRERNEQFF. The CDR3 DNA reads as TGTGCCAGCAGTCGAGAGGGCTGGGGACTAGCAGTCTGCCGGGAAAGGAATGAGCAGTTCTTC.

The chain carries TRBV11-3 and TRBJ2-1; 7 bases match TRBD2. Germline-derived CDR1 and CDR2 are SGHNT and YENEEA. The CDR3 spans 16 residues. V dropped 5 bases and J dropped 1; count of bases not matched to a gene: 8. In nucleotides, the CDR3 is TGTGCCAGCAGCCAGCGTTCTAGCGGATCCTACAATGAGCAGTTCTTC. Its protein product is CASSQRSSGSYNEQFF.

This clone was counted only a few times. V is TRBV14 and J is TRBJ1-6, with 7 bases that match TRBD1. This CDR3 is built from 16 residues. Germline V gives CDR1 SGHDN, CDR2 FVKESK. Germline trimming cut 5 bases from V and 3 bases from J; bases unmatched to any gene: 7. The CDR3: CASSSGQVLYNSPLHF. DNA for the CDR3: TGTGCCAGCAGCTCAGGACAGGTCCTCTATAATTCACCCCTCCACTTT.

This clone was recorded at least ten times. The chain links TRBV7-9 to TRBJ1-6; D call uncertain. The V end was cut by 3 bases, the J end by 13 bases, with 16 bases between. Germline assignment: CDR1 SEHNR and CDR2 FQNEAQ (reference sequence). This CDR3 has 14 residues. CDR3 in amino acids: CASSFSTDLSPLHF. CDR3 DNA: TGTGCCAGCAGCTTTTCGACCGATTTGTCCCCCCTCCACTTT.

The rearrangement uses TRBV10-3 and TRBJ2-3, with 8 bases matching TRBD2. The V and J ends lost 5 bases and 0 bases, in that order; junction bases with no gene match: 7. CDR1 is ENHRY, CDR2 SYGVKD, per germline. This CDR3 region has 16 residues. This chain's CDR3 is CAISSPSGPSTDTQYF. CDR3 in DNA: TGTGCCATCAGTTCACCTAGCGGGCCTAGCACAGATACGCAGTATTTT.

For this clone: The sample has other DNA sequences that encode this CDR3 too. This chain joins TRBV27 and TRBJ2-2; 7 nucleotides match TRBD2. With V trimmed by 2 bases and J by 2 bases, 5 bases remained unmatched. The CDR3 totals 16 residues. Germline lookup yields CDR1 MNHEY and CDR2 SMNVEV (reference sequence). CDR3 region: CASSLGGGRNTGELFF. The CDR3 DNA sequence: TGTGCCAGCAGTTTAGGGGGGGGGAGAAACACCGGGGAGCTGTTTTTT.

The chain joins TRBV6-1 to TRBJ2-1; no clear D gene. Trimming shortened V by 6 bases and J by 10 bases, and 10 bases separated the two germline ends. This CDR3 is 11 amino acids long. Germline assignment: CDR1 MNHNS and CDR2 SASEGT. CDR3 loop: CASRRWLEQFF. The CDR3 bases are TGTGCCAGCAGGAGGTGGTTGGAGCAGTTCTTC.

In this sample, this clone turned up many times. V usage is TRBV6-1 and J usage is TRBJ2-2, with D perhaps matching TRBD2 (5 bases). The CDR3 totals 14 residues. Per germline, CDR1 MNHNS and CDR2 SASEGT. V shed 7 bases and J shed 0 bases, with 9 bases lying between them. CDR3 residues: CASIAGTNTGELFF. Written as DNA, the CDR3 is TGTGCCAGCATAGCCGGGACGAACACCGGGGAGCTGTTTTTT.

This clone has only a few counts. The rearrangement joins TRBV15 to TRBJ2-7; 10 nucleotides agree with TRBD1. CDR1 LNHNV and CDR2 YYDKDF come from the germline V gene (reference sequence). The CDR3 runs 13 residues. V trimming: 5 bases; J trimming: 6 bases; junction bases outside the gene matches: 4. The CDR3 DNA is TGTGCCACCAGCCCACGACAGGGGGCCGAGCAGTACTTC. Protein product: CATSPRQGAEQYF.

This sequence joins TRBV30 and TRBJ1-4, with TRBD1 identical over 7 bases. The CDR3 runs 14 residues. V shed 0 bases and J 7 bases; nucleotides not matched to a gene: 5. Germline V gives CDR1 GTSNPN, CDR2 SVGIG (reference sequence). CDR3 protein: CAWSVQGGGEKLFF. The CDR3 bases are TGTGCCTGGAGTGTACAAGGGGGCGGTGAAAAACTGTTTTTT.

The chain links TRBV18 to TRBJ1-1; 9 nucleotides agree with TRBD1. The CDR3 sequence is 16 residues long. Trimming at V came to 5 bases and at J to 3 bases, leaving 10 bases not matched to a gene. Germline CDR1 is KGHSH and CDR2 is LQKENI. The CDR3 here is CASSSGTGIGDTEAFF. CDR3 DNA sequence: TGTGCCAGCTCATCAGGGACAGGGATCGGGGACACTGAAGCTTTCTTT. Complete variable domain (other parts from reference TRBV18 and TRBJ1-1): NAGVMQNPRHLVRRRGQEARLRCSPMKGHSHVYWYRQLPEEGLKFMVYLQKENIIDESGMPKERFSAEFPKEGPSILRIQQVVRGDSAAYFCASSSGTGIGDTEAFFGQGTRLTVV.

This clone is a singleton in its sample. The chain couples TRBV6-6 to TRBJ1-1, with a tentative D call TRBD1 (5 bases). Germline lookup yields CDR1 MNHNY and CDR2 SVGAGI (reference sequence). Trimming took off 2 bases at V and 1 base at J, with 11 bases between the two ends. There are 15 residues in the CDR3. The CDR3: CASSYGGTRNTEAFF. The CDR3 DNA follows: TGTGCCAGCAGTTACGGTGGGACCCGGAACACTGAAGCTTTCTTT.

As for this clone: Other nucleotide sequences in the sample specify the same CDR3. V gene TRBV5-4 combines with J gene TRBJ2-7; D assignment may be TRBD1 or TRBD2 (6 bases each). Looked up from germline, CDR1 is SGHNT and CDR2 is YYREEE (reference sequence). This CDR3 region has 15 residues. V lost 0 bases and J lost 0, with 10 bases in between. In DNA, the CDR3 is TGTGCCAGCAGCTTGGGAGGGGGGAGCTCCTACGAGCAGTACTTC. This encodes CASSLGGGSSYEQYF. Looking up the rest from reference TRBV5-4 and TRBJ2-7 gives the full variable domain: ETGVTQSPTHLIKTRGQQVTLRCSSQSGHNTVSWYQQALGQGPQFIFQYYREEENGRGNFPPRFSGLQFPNYSSELNVNALELDDSALYLCASSLGGGSSYEQYFGPGTRLTVT.

The V and J genes are TRBV5-1 and TRBJ2-1; tentatively, D is TRBD1 (6 bases). Germline-derived CDR1 and CDR2 are SGHRS and YFSETQ. This CDR3 region has 15 residues. Trimming stripped 4 bases from V and 2 bases from J, with 13 bases between. CDR3 sequence reads: CASSHRDNTYNEQFF. In DNA form, the CDR3 reads TGCGCCAGCAGCCACCGGGACAATACCTACAATGAGCAGTTCTTC.

This clone was counted at least ten times. The CDR3 sequence: CASSLENQKDEQFF. The CDR3 region has the DNA TGTGCCAGCAGCTTAGAGAATCAAAAGGATGAGCAGTTCTTC. The chain recombines TRBV7-9 with TRBJ2-1; D call uncertain. CDR1 and CDR2 from the germline V gene are SEHNR and FQNEAQ (reference sequence). CDR3 size: 14 residues. Trimming left V 1 base short and J 8 bases short, with 12 bases between.

The chain joins TRBV27 to TRBJ2-2; unclear D gene. Per the germline V gene, CDR1 is MNHEY and CDR2 is SMNVEV (reference sequence). This CDR3 has 16 residues. The V end lost 5 bases, the J end lost 5 bases, and 18 bases lay between the germline ends. CDR3 bases: TGTGCCAGCAGTCCTACCCTAGGGCTAATGACCGGGGAGCTGTTTTTT. Amino acid sequence: CASSPTLGLMTGELFF.

The chain is built from TRBV6-5 and TRBJ1-1; D may be TRBD1 (6 bases). The germline V and J ends were trimmed by 1 base and 5 bases, with 14 bases remaining between them. Germline CDR1 reads MNHEY; CDR2 reads SVGAGI. The CDR3 sequence is 15 residues long. The CDR3 DNA follows: TGTGCCAGCAGTTACTGGGGGACAATAGGAACTGAAGCTTTCTTT. Encoded protein: CASSYWGTIGTEAFF.